The subject of this entry is one T cell receptor (beta chain). Its antigen is undetermined. These data originate in a study of CD8 T cells in Susac syndrome. Study overall: At the time their blood was drawn, patients with Susac syndrome were either therapy-naive, on corticosteroids (with some of them also receiving intravenous immunoglobulin), or on intravenous immunoglobulin alone.

RNA totalling roughly 0.5 to 1 ug underwent reverse transcription with random hexamers. TCRdb called the immunoSEQ multiplex PCR reads again in MiXCR, with one record for every CDR3 protein. Found here are about 90,000 distinct CDR3 sequences, about 96% of them singletons; the top ten hold 0.5% to 0.8%. The CDR3 totals 13 residues. Trimming pared 4 bases from V and 7 bases from J, leaving 13 bases between. Germline V gene sequence: CDR1 LGHNA, CDR2 YSLEER. Patients having Susac syndrome satisfied recently defined diagnostic criteria for definite or probable disease. Overall study results and limits: Maximal CD8+ clonal expansion in Susac was observed within TEMRA cells and among active patients.

The chain combines TRBV4-3 with TRBJ1-1; tentative D call: TRBD1 (5 bases). This TCR derives from a human donor with Susac syndrome. Sequencing was done on a sample of CD8+ T cells from PBMCs. CDR3 DNA sequence: TGCGCCAGCAGCCTCCAGAGGGGTGATGAAGCTTTCTTT. This encodes CASSLQRGDEAFF.